Sequencing of this TCR beta chain was carried out in a study of control samples from healthy donors and cancer patients. Germline V gene sequence: CDR1 SGHTA, CDR2 FQGTGA. The CDR3 is 16 residues long. V was shortened by 5 bases and J by 6 bases, with 20 bases between the two germline ends. Only in-frame clones appear in the TCRdb table, and some are missing; sequencing was by immunoSEQ multiplex PCR. In the table there are under 70,000 clones, just over 90% of which are singletons. The sequence derives from a woman aged 50 to 65 with colorectal cancer. J is TRBJ2-1 and V is TRBV7-3; D is perhaps TRBD2 (5 bases). Sample: PBMCs. In DNA, the CDR3 is TGTGCCAGCAGCCCCATCCGGACTTATACCCCCAATGAGCAGTTCTTC. This encodes CASSPIRTYTPNEQFF.